The 17 T cell receptor beta chains reported below all come from one sample, sequenced in a study of early T cells in non-severe SARS-CoV-2 infection. From the 5' RACE reads, TCRdb called clonotypes with MiXCR, one entry per CDR3 protein. The data show tens of thousands of distinct CDR3 sequences, 15% seen once. The specimen was whole blood. These receptors all come from an adult who was a healthcare worker with PCR-confirmed SARS-CoV-2 infection or an uninfected control (not recorded which).

V usage is TRBV7-8 and J usage is TRBJ1-5; D gene unclear. Trimming pared 2 bases from V and 7 bases from J, leaving 12 bases between. Per the germline V gene, CDR1 is SGHVS and CDR2 is FQNEAQ. This CDR3 has 14 amino acids. The CDR3 DNA follows: TGTGCCAGCAGCTTAAGGGTATCCCTCCAGCCCCAGCATTTT. Translating it yields CASSLRVSLQPQHF.

This clonotype was detected a few times. The CDR3 spells CASSLAGNQPQHF. CDR3 coding DNA: TGTGCCAGCAGCTTGGCGGGTAATCAGCCCCAGCATTTT. This chain links TRBV5-4 with TRBJ1-5, with no clear D. This CDR3 contains 13 residues. V was cut by 0 bases and J by 4 bases, with 5 bases left in between. Germline CDR1 SGHNT, CDR2 YYREEE (reference sequence).

This clonotype was counted many times. This chain links TRBV7-2 with TRBJ2-7; maybe TRBD2 (5 bases). The CDR3 sequence is 11 residues long. Per the germline V gene, CDR1 is SGHTA and CDR2 is FQGNSA. V dropped 6 bases and J dropped 5 bases, with 8 bases sitting between them. Here the CDR3 DNA reads TGTGCCAGCAGTCTCGGGAACGAGCAGTACTTC. Protein product: CASSLGNEQYF.

This clonotype has at least ten counts. The genes are TRBV5-4 and TRBJ2-5; 10 positions match TRBD2. The CDR3 is made up of 15 amino acids. Unmatched junction bases numbered 4, after V lost 1 base and J lost 4 bases. From germline, CDR1 is SGHNT and CDR2 YYREEE (reference sequence). The CDR3 DNA is TGTGCCAGCAGCTTGAAGCGGGAGGGCCTAGAGACCCAGTACTTC. Amino acid sequence: CASSLKREGLETQYF.

Only a few counts were recorded for this clonotype. The V gene is TRBV7-9, the J gene TRBJ2-3, with 8 bases that match TRBD1. The CDR3 is made up of 15 amino acids. V lost 5 bases to trimming and J lost 5 bases; unmatched junction nucleotides: 9. CDR1 and CDR2 from the germline V gene are SEHNR and FQNEAQ (reference sequence). The CDR3, as DNA: TGTGCCAGCAGCCGGATCAGGGGGCTGGTAGATACGCAGTATTTT. This gives the protein CASSRIRGLVDTQYF.

This clonotype was recorded at least ten times. The chain is built from TRBV20-1 and TRBJ2-3, with TRBD2 matching 14 bases. Trimming cost V 6 bases and J 5 bases; bases outside gene matches: 10. The CDR3 length is 16 residues. Germline V CDR1 and CDR2: DFQATT, SNEGSKA (reference sequence). DNA of the CDR3: TGCAGTGCGGAAAACCCGGGGACTAGCGGGAGAGATACGCAGTATTTT. It specifies CSAENPGTSGRDTQYF.

This chain connects TRBV28 to TRBJ2-7, with 8 bases matching TRBD1. V shed 5 bases and J 4 bases; nucleotides not matched to a gene: 10. Germline-derived CDR1 and CDR2 are MDHEN and SYDVKM. The CDR3 is made up of 15 amino acids. The CDR3 region has the DNA TGTGCCAGCAGTGGCTTCGGACAGGGCGGGTACGAGCAGTACTTC. Its translation: CASSGFGQGGYEQYF.

This clonotype was detected many times. The genes are TRBV20-1 and TRBJ2-5; 8 nucleotides match TRBD2. This CDR3 region has 15 residues. Germline V gene sequence: CDR1 DFQATT, CDR2 SNEGSKA (reference sequence). V lost 0 bases and J lost 7; bases outside the gene matches: 10. CDR3 residues: CSARDNGAGAGTQYF. CDR3 bases: TGCAGTGCTAGAGATAACGGAGCGGGAGCAGGGACCCAGTACTTC.

This clonotype was picked up many times. The V call is TRBV4-3, the J call TRBJ2-1; the D is unclear. Between the trimmed V and J ends, which lost 1 base and 2 bases, there was a span of 15 bases. The CDR3 runs 17 residues. In germline, CDR1 is LGHNA, CDR2 YSLEER. DNA of the CDR3: TGCGCCAGCAGCCAAGGGCTTGCGGACGGAACCTACAATGAGCAGTTCTTC. Translating gives CASSQGLADGTYNEQFF.

This clonotype was found a few times. The CDR3: CASSWRDRRYEQYF. The DNA for the CDR3 is TGTGCCAGCAGTTGGAGGGACCGCCGCTACGAGCAGTACTTC. V usage is TRBV28 and J usage is TRBJ2-7; perhaps TRBD2 as D (6 bases). CDR3 length: 14 residues. Germline V gives CDR1 MDHEN, CDR2 SYDVKM. V shed 4 bases and J shed 3 bases, with 13 bases lying between them.

This clonotype turned up a few times. The chain links TRBV20-1 to TRBJ2-7; 7 nucleotides match TRBD2. Germline-derived CDR1 and CDR2 are DFQATT and SNEGSKA (reference sequence). V shed 4 bases, J shed 7 bases, and the junction held 4 bases outside the gene matches. This CDR3 comprises 11 residues. DNA for the CDR3: TGCAGTGCTATCTGGGGAGGGGAGCAGTACTTC. It translates to CSAIWGGEQYF.

This clonotype was counted only a few times. The rearrangement uses TRBV24-1 and TRBJ2-3; 12 bases fit TRBD2. This CDR3 is 16 amino acids long. Germline V gene sequence: CDR1 KGHDR, CDR2 SFDVKD. Trimming removed 3 bases from V and 2 bases from J; junction bases left unmatched: 2. The CDR3 protein is CATSDGLAGITDTQYF. The CDR3 DNA reads TGTGCCACCAGTGATGGACTAGCGGGGATCACAGATACGCAGTATTTT.

This clonotype appeared many times. The chain uses TRBV7-3 and TRBJ2-2, with D perhaps TRBD1 (6 bases). V was trimmed by 6 bases and J by 4 bases, leaving 12 bases between them. Looked up from germline, CDR1 is SGHTA and CDR2 is FQGTGA. The CDR3 has 14 amino acids. This CDR3 is CASRQTGVTGELFF. The CDR3 nucleotides read TGTGCCAGCAGGCAGACAGGTGTCACCGGGGAGCTGTTTTTT.

Note on this clonotype: Just one base apart from a much larger clone, this may be a read error. The rearrangement links TRBV20-1 to TRBJ2-1, with 8 bases matching TRBD2. The junction had 16 bases not matched to a gene; V was cut back by 5 bases and J by 4 bases. The CDR3 extends over 17 amino acids. Germline CDR1 and CDR2: DFQATT and SNEGSKA (reference sequence). The CDR3 here is CSAPQGSGSELYNEQFF. CDR3 nucleotide sequence: TGCAGTGCTCCCCAGGGGAGCGGGAGCGAACTTTACAATGAGCAGTTCTTC.

The chain links TRBV5-6 to TRBJ2-4; possibly TRBD1 for D (5 bases). Deletions cut 0 bases from V and 1 base from J, with 5 bases between. Per the germline V gene, CDR1 is SGHDT and CDR2 is YYEEEE. CDR3 length: 14 amino acids. CDR3 sequence: CASSLDRAKNIQYF. In DNA form, the CDR3 reads TGTGCCAGCAGCTTGGACAGGGCCAAAAACATTCAGTACTTC.

In its sample, this clonotype was seen a few times. The chain is built from TRBV28 and TRBJ1-1; D gene ambiguous. Trimming removed 5 bases from V and 1 base from J, with 14 bases in between. CDR1 MDHEN and CDR2 SYDVKM come from the germline V gene. The CDR3 has 15 residues. The CDR3 bases are TGTGCCAGCAGTCCCCATTCCGGTCAGAACACTGAAGCTTTCTTT. Residues: CASSPHSGQNTEAFF.

The chain carries TRBV10-3 and TRBJ2-1; 9 bases line up with TRBD1. This CDR3 has 13 residues. Germline V lookup: CDR1 ENHRY, CDR2 SYGVKD. V was clipped by 10 bases and J by 9 bases; unmatched bases: 10. CDR3 sequence reads: CATYSTGGGEQFF. The CDR3 DNA sequence: TGTGCCACCTACTCGACAGGGGGTGGTGAGCAGTTCTTC.